The clone carrying this T cell receptor beta chain was seen only once. The target antigen is unknown. This CDR3 has 15 residues. Trimming removed 7 bases from V and 5 bases from J; junction bases left unmatched: 14. Germline CDR1 reads ENHRY; CDR2 reads SYGVKD. The record originates from a study of shared clonotypes between healthy human individuals. At the level of the study: Each donor had three CD4 naive, three CD4 memory, two CD8 naive and one CD8 memory plate.

Overall study findings and caveats: On the whole, naive subsets had larger estimated richness than memory subsets had. Between a few donors, naive CD4 clonotypes were shared at a level of about 5%. Apart from blood, nothing was sampled; tissue repertoires likely differ.

Measured with immunoSEQ multiplex PCR; TCRdb has only the in-frame clones, and not every one. The data contain around 2,000,000 clones, over 85% of them seen just once; the ten biggest clones take up approximately 0.13%. This clonotype was sampled from a man between 18 and 35 years old in good health. The chain recombines TRBV10-3 with TRBJ2-7; 7 positions match TRBD1. What was sequenced was naive CD4+ T cells sorted from blood. The subset was: CD45RA+ positively selected. CDR3 amino acids: CAINMRGRPGDEQYF. In nucleotides, the CDR3 is TGTGCCATCAACATGAGGGGGCGTCCCGGGGACGAGCAGTACTTC.